This T cell receptor (beta chain) was recorded in a study of blood T cell repertoires in COVID-19. Overall study context: Both acute and convalescent COVID-19 samples were obtained from the United States, Italy and Spain.

Original analysis: Cell counts per sample came from amplifying reference gene primers. Only in-frame clones appear in the TCRdb table, and some are missing; sequencing was by immunoSEQ multiplex PCR. V and J calls and clone size are as listed in that table; D and trimming were resolved from the DNA. The profile covers hundreds of thousands of clones, with under 90% appearing a single time and almost 4% taken by the ten largest. The sequence came from a woman aged 25 to 39 with acute COVID-19. Specimen: PBMCs or T cells enriched from blood (not recorded which).

CDR3 sequence (DNA): TGTGCCAGCAGTTCCCAGACAGGGCGGCAGCCCCAGCATTTT. It encodes CASSSQTGRQPQHF. V and J are TRBV28 and TRBJ1-5, with TRBD1 matching 7 bases. Losses at the gene ends were 4 bases for V and 7 bases for J; bases not matched to a gene: 7. Germline loops: CDR1 MDHEN, CDR2 SYDVKM. This CDR3 is built from 14 residues. The variable domain in full, with the rest retrieved from reference TRBV28 and TRBJ1-5, is DVKVTQSSRYLVKRTGEKVFLECVQDMDHENMFWYRQDPGLGLRLIYFSYDVKMKEKGDIPEGYSVSREKKERFSLILESASTNQTSMYLCASSSQTGRQPQHFGDGTRLSIL.